The subject of this entry is one T cell receptor (beta chain). No antigen is known for it. No much larger clonotype is one base removed from it; base qualities were not supplied. The immunoSEQ Assay, a bias-controlled multiplex PCR, was used to amplify TCRbeta CDR3 regions from genomic DNA. The published analysis was carried out like this. The number of nucleated cells in each sample was estimated from the amplification of reference gene primers within the assay. To quantify the absolute abundance of each unique TCRbeta CDR3 rearrangement, sequence reads were collapsed and filtered. For each sample, productive Simpson clonality was calculated as the square root of Simpson's diversity index over productive rearrangements. TCRdb holds this immuneACCESS table with in-frame rearrangements only. Some clones are missing; in checked studies, unresolved V genes explain under half, and the rest has no known cause. The V and J calls and clone size come from that table; D and trimming were worked out from the DNA. Within this sample are approximately 210,000 clones, with almost 90% of them counted one time only. The top ten clonotypes cover more than 1.4% of the sample.

The entry originates in a study of blood T cell repertoires in COVID-19 (dated by TCRdb to about 2020). About the study as a whole: Samples covering the acute and convalescent phases of COVID-19 were provided by collaborators in the United States, Italy and Spain. A freely available public database, intended as a resource for researchers studying the immune response to SARS-CoV-2, is where the repertoires were released. Nearly every sample came with metadata listing a de-identified subject ID, COVID-19 status, age in years and sex. Subjects who had been exposed to COVID-19, were actively infected with it, or had recovered from it provided the deeply sampled blood TCRbeta repertoires that made up the dataset. The material from the prospective study consisted of cDNA or gDNA derived from T cells, B-cell-depleted T cells, or PBMCs. Where HLA class I and class II types were available, the types were taken from metadata supplied by the sample provider, not from assay-based typing. The samples were drawn from two sources: the first 160 participants of the ongoing ImmuneRACE study, and 1,254 subjects contributed by 6 global collaborators.

Broader findings and caveats from the paper: The amount of clinical and demographic metadata varied by source and participant and was provided uncurated.

Whole blood was collected in K2EDTA tubes by collaborating institutions according to the institutions' own protocols. For TCRbeta analysis, collaborators shipped samples in one of three forms: frozen whole blood, isolated PBMCs, or DNA extracted from either of those sample types. Trimming accounts for 7 bases at V and 4 bases at J, while the number of junction bases matched to no gene is 6. The CDR3 starts with the cysteine, ends with the phenylalanine, and has 13 residues. Just CDR3 DNA is preserved here, 39 bases in frame from base 1. The source is a man younger than 30 with active or convalescent COVID-19. Material: peripheral blood. The V and J segments used are TRBV12-3 or TRBV12-4 and TRBJ1-2, and 7 bases in between align with TRBD1. The encoded CDR3 is CASTLGTVYGYTF. The sequence in DNA is TGTGCCAGCACCCTGGGGACAGTCTATGGCTACACCTTC.